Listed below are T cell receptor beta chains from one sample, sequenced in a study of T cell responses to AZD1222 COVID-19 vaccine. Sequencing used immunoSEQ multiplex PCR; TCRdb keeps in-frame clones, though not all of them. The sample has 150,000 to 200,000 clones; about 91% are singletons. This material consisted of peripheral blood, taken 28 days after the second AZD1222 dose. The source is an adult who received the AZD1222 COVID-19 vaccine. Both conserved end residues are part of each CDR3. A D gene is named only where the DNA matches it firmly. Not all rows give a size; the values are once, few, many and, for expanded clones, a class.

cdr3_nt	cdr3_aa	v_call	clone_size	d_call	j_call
TGTGCCACCCGCTTCAGGGAAGGCTACGAGCAGTACTTC	CATRFREGYEQYF	TRBV7-9	-	-	TRBJ2-7
TGCGCCAGCAGCCAACAGGACGGGAGAGATGAAAAACTGTTTTTT	CASSQQDGRDEKLFF	TRBV4-3	-	-	TRBJ1-4
TGTGCCAGCAGTCTCCGGACAGGGGGCTCCTACGAGCAGTACTTC	CASSLRTGGSYEQYF	TRBV6-6	-	TRBD1	TRBJ2-7
TGTGCCAGCACCCCAGGGAGGGACACTGAAGCTTTCTTT	CASTPGRDTEAFF	TRBV12-3/TRBV12-4	-	-	TRBJ1-1
TGCGCCAGCAGCCAAGTCTGGGGCTCTACGAGCGAGCAGTACTTC	CASSQVWGSTSEQYF	TRBV4-3	-	-	TRBJ2-7
TGCAGCGTTGAAGTGACAAGCCCCGCGAGGTTTAGGTTCTTC	CSVEVTSPARFRFF	TRBV29-1	-	-	TRBJ2-1
TGTGCCAGCAGCCCGGGACAGGGAGGGACCTACGAGCAGTACTTC	CASSPGQGGTYEQYF	TRBV7-9	-	TRBD1	TRBJ2-7
TGTGCCAGCAGCCAAGATCCAGGCCAGGAGACAGATACGCAGTATTTT	CASSQDPGQETDTQYF	TRBV4-2	-	-	TRBJ2-3
TGTGCCACCAGCAGAGATATCGGAGGGGAGAATGAGCAGTTCTTC	CATSRDIGGENEQFF	TRBV15	-	-	TRBJ2-1
TGTGCCAGCTCACCAGGAAGGGGGCAGGTCACCGGGGAGCTGTTTTTT	CASSPGRGQVTGELFF	TRBV18	-	TRBD1	TRBJ2-2
TGTGCCAGCAGCCGGCTAGCGGGGGGCCTCTCTGGGGCCAACGTCCTGACTTTC	CASSRLAGGLSGANVLTF	TRBV3-1/TRBV3-2	-	TRBD2	TRBJ2-6
TGTGCCAGCAGCTTAAGGTTGGGTGGGGACGACACCGGGGAGCTGTTTTTT	CASSLRLGGDDTGELFF	TRBV11-3	-	-	TRBJ2-2
TGTGCCAGCAGCGTTGGGAGGTACAGCGACGAGCAGTACTTC	CASSVGRYSDEQYF	TRBV9	-	-	TRBJ2-7
TGTGCTAGTGGTTTGGTAAACCCCCCATCGGGTGGCTACACCTTC	CASGLVNPPSGGYTF	TRBV12-5	-	-	TRBJ1-2
TGTGCCAGCAGTGGGGGAAAGTCCTATGGCTACACCTTC	CASSGGKSYGYTF	TRBV6-4	once	-	TRBJ1-2
TGCGCCAGCAGTGGACAGGGAGGGCCCTCCTACGAGCAGTACTTC	CASSGQGGPSYEQYF	TRBV10-2	-	-	TRBJ2-7
TGTGCCAGCAGTTTCGGGGTTCGCAATCAGCCCCAGCATTTT	CASSFGVRNQPQHF	TRBV6-2/TRBV6-3	few	-	TRBJ1-5
TGTGCCAGCAGTCCCCCGGAGACTAACACCGGGGAGCTGTTTTTT	CASSPPETNTGELFF	TRBV5-6	-	-	TRBJ2-2
TGCGCCAGCAGCTTTACGGGACCGAACACTGAAGCTTTCTTT	CASSFTGPNTEAFF	TRBV5-1	-	-	TRBJ1-1
TGTGCCAGCAACCCCGGGGGTACGTCACCCCTCCACTTT	CASNPGGTSPLHF	TRBV2	-	-	TRBJ1-6
TGTGCCAGCAGCTTGGGACAAATGGGTGAAGCTTTCTTT	CASSLGQMGEAFF	TRBV5-4	-	-	TRBJ1-1
TGTGCCAGCAGTGAGAACAGGGGGGATAATTCACCCCTCCACTTT	CASSENRGDNSPLHF	TRBV2	-	TRBD1	TRBJ1-6
TGTGCCAGCAGTCCCTTGAAACAGGGGCAGCAGTTCTTC	CASSPLKQGQQFF	TRBV2	-	TRBD1	TRBJ2-1
TGTGCCAGCAGCACCGGGACAGTCAACCCCCGCTGGACTGAAGCTTTCTTT	CASSTGTVNPRWTEAFF	TRBV7-9	-	TRBD1	TRBJ1-1
TGCGCCAGCAGCTCCCAGGGGCAGGGGGCGTCCGGCTATGGCTACACCTTC	CASSSQGQGASGYGYTF	TRBV4-1	-	TRBD1	TRBJ1-2
TGTGCCAGCAGCTTAGGCACGTGGGGGGCCGAGCAGTACTTC	CASSLGTWGAEQYF	TRBV7-2	-	-	TRBJ2-7
TGTGCCAGTAGTCCAAGCCTCGGACCCTACTACGAGCAGTACTTC	CASSPSLGPYYEQYF	TRBV19	-	-	TRBJ2-7
TGCAGTGCTAGTCGCAGGAACACTGAAGCTTTCTTT	CSASRRNTEAFF	TRBV20-1	-	-	TRBJ1-1
TGTGCCAGCGCTACCGGGACAGTGAACACTGAAGCTTTCTTT	CASATGTVNTEAFF	TRBV27	-	TRBD1	TRBJ1-1
TGTGCCAGCAGCCAAGGGACAGGGTATGGCTACACCTTC	CASSQGTGYGYTF	TRBV3-1/TRBV3-2	-	TRBD1	TRBJ1-2
TGCAGCGTTGCCGGGGGGGCTCTAGTCTACGAGCAGTACTTC	CSVAGGALVYEQYF	TRBV29-1	-	TRBD2	TRBJ2-7
TGTGCCAGCAGCTTAGGGAGACAGGGAGGGCAGTACTTC	CASSLGRQGGQYF	TRBV5-6	-	-	TRBJ2-7
TGTGCCATCAGTGAGTCGAAGACCCTGGATGGCTACACCTTC	CAISESKTLDGYTF	TRBV10-3	-	-	TRBJ1-2
TGTGCCATCAGTGAGTGGGGACGGGAAACAACTAATGAAAAACTGTTTTTT	CAISEWGRETTNEKLFF	TRBV10-3	-	-	TRBJ1-4
TGTGCCAGCAGCCTTAGCGGGGGGGACGAGCAGTACTTC	CASSLSGGDEQYF	TRBV5-4	-	TRBD2	TRBJ2-7
TGTGCCAGCAGCGAAGACAGGGGGTTGAACACTGAAGCTTTCTTT	CASSEDRGLNTEAFF	TRBV3-1/TRBV3-2	-	TRBD1	TRBJ1-1